The clone carrying this T cell receptor beta chain was detected a few times. Antigen unknown. The CDR3 regions of TCR beta were amplified from RNA transcripts. The study used the HTBI primer set for a first-round RT-PCR of the TCR CDR3. TCRdb fed the multiplex PCR reads into MiXCR, producing one record per CDR3 protein. The table includes under 300,000 distinct CDR3 sequences, about 20% detected once. These data belong to a study of T cells in Graves' hyperthyroidism and ophthalmopathy. Study-wide context: Prior to any treatment, at the point of initial diagnosis, peripheral blood was collected. Notes on the study in general: Classification by a 13 V-J model distinguished ophthalmopathy from stable hyperthyroidism.

Those patients with uncontrolled infection, other autoimmune disease, pregnancy or lactation were excluded. V was trimmed by 4 bases and J by 5 bases, leaving 12 bases between them. This CDR3 contains 13 residues. Germline V CDR1 and CDR2: SGHTA, FQGTGA. This sequence was found in a man aged 30 to 45 with Graves' ophthalmopathy. Material: blood. The J gene is TRBJ2-7, the V gene TRBV7-3; TRBD1 is a possible D gene (7 bases). CDR3 sequence (DNA): TGTGCCAGCAGCTACCAGGGGGGCGACGAGCAGTACTTC. This gives the protein CASSYQGGDEQYF.